This T cell receptor beta chain was documented in a study of T cell changes during pregnancy in multiple sclerosis. Assay: immunoSEQ multiplex PCR; the TCRdb copy retains only in-frame clones and omits some. Among 55,000 or so clones listed, approximately 90% were seen once. Trimming pared 6 bases from V and 5 bases from J, leaving 14 bases between. The CDR3 is made up of 14 amino acids. Germline V gene data show CDR1 as MNHEY and CDR2 as SVGAGI. The source was CD4+ T cells from peripheral blood mononuclear cells, collected after pregnancy. This sequence was found in a female donor in good health, enrolled as a control in a pregnancy study. V usage is TRBV6-5 and J usage is TRBJ1-5; D is uncertain. In nucleotides, the CDR3 is TGTGCCAGCAGAGATTTCACACCTTATCAGCCCCAGCATTTT. Translation: CASRDFTPYQPQHF.